These 15 T cell receptor beta chains came from one sample sequenced in a study of cytomegalovirus exposure and HLA in healthy donors. Researchers ran the PCR with 60 Vbeta and 13 Jbeta primers. TCRdb's copy holds only in-frame clones and misses some; the assay was immunoSEQ multiplex PCR. The sample comprises about 200,000 clones, roughly four fifths of which are singletons, and approximately 6.5% rests with the top ten. The sequenced sample consisted of PBMCs. The origin of the receptors is a woman in her 50s in good health and CMV-seropositive.

The chain employs TRBV6-5 and TRBJ1-5; 7 positions match TRBD1. The CDR3 contains 15 residues. The junction had 6 bases not matched to a gene; V was cut back by 6 bases and J by 1 base. CDR1 and CDR2 (germline): MNHEY, SVGAGI. CDR3 nucleotides: TGTGCCAGCAGAAGACAGGGTCCAAGCAATCAGCCCCAGCATTTT. It is translated as CASRRQGPSNQPQHF.

The chain recombines TRBV6-1 with TRBJ2-3; 14 bases line up with TRBD2. Germline V gene lookup returns CDR1 MNHNS and CDR2 SASEGT. V trimming: 6 bases; J trimming: 6 bases; junction bases outside the gene matches: 5. The CDR3 runs to 15 residues. The CDR3, as DNA: TGTGCCAGCAGAAGACTAGCGGGAGGGCCCGATACGCAGTATTTT. Its translation: CASRRLAGGPDTQYF.

This clone has only a few counts. The chain employs TRBV11-2 and TRBJ2-7; 9 nucleotides match TRBD1. The CDR3 contains 15 residues. Germline loops: CDR1 SGHAT, CDR2 FQNNGV. V lost 0 bases and J lost 6; bases outside the gene matches: 6. CDR3 loop: CASSLDGGTGREQYF. As DNA, the CDR3 is TGTGCCAGCAGCTTAGATGGTGGGACAGGGCGCGAGCAGTACTTC.

CDR3 sequence reads: CASSYNGGAYEQYF. CDR3 nucleotide sequence: TGTGCCAGCAGTTACAACGGGGGAGCCTACGAGCAGTACTTC. V usage is TRBV6-5 and J usage is TRBJ2-7, with TRBD2 as a possible D gene (6 bases). The germline V gene has CDR1 MNHEY and CDR2 SVGAGI. The CDR3 runs 14 residues. V was trimmed by 2 bases and J by 2 bases, leaving 10 bases between them.

V and J are TRBV5-6 and TRBJ2-3, with TRBD2 matching 8 bases. Germline-derived CDR1 and CDR2 are SGHDT and YYEEEE. With 0 bases clipped from V and 2 bases from J, the junction kept 5 bases outside the gene matches. The length of the CDR3 is 16 residues. The CDR3 sequence: CASSLGGGGLTDTQYF. In nucleotides, the CDR3 is TGTGCCAGCAGCTTGGGAGGCGGGGGGCTCACAGATACGCAGTATTTT.

This clone was picked up one time. V is TRBV7-2 and J is TRBJ1-1; 7 positions agree with TRBD1. In germline, CDR1 is SGHTA, CDR2 FQGNSA. This CDR3 contains 15 residues. J was trimmed by 4 bases and V by 5 bases; bases with no gene match: 10. CDR3 region: CASSPPRGVSTEAFF. Written as DNA, the CDR3 is TGTGCCAGCAGCCCACCCAGGGGGGTGAGCACTGAAGCTTTCTTT.

This clone was detected only a few times. V usage is TRBV21-1 and J usage is TRBJ1-1. TRBV21-1 is termed a pseudogene. The CDR3 has 14 residues. Here the CDR3 DNA reads TGTGCCAGCAGCAAAGTTTCCGGGAACACTGAAGCTTTCTTT. Translated: CASSKVSGNTEAFF.

This clone was seen a few times. The rearrangement joins TRBV6-5 to TRBJ2-7, with D perhaps matching TRBD2 (6 bases). The CDR3 consists of 14 residues. The germline V and J ends were trimmed by 6 bases and 4 bases, with 16 bases remaining between them. Germline-derived CDR1 and CDR2 are MNHEY and SVGAGI. CDR3 coding DNA: TGTGCCAGCAGCCCCGGGGGACGGGGATACGAGCAGTACTTC. This encodes CASSPGGRGYEQYF.

The chain couples TRBV5-6 to TRBJ1-6; D might be TRBD1 (6 bases). Germline loops: CDR1 SGHDT, CDR2 YYEEEE. This CDR3 has 15 residues. Trimming left V 0 bases short and J 7 bases short, with 11 bases between. CDR3 in amino acids: CASSLERQDNSPLHF. In DNA, the CDR3 is TGTGCCAGCAGCTTGGAGAGACAGGACAATTCACCCCTCCACTTT.

This chain links TRBV28 with TRBJ1-2; TRBD1 aligns across 7 bases. V dropped 5 bases and J dropped 0; count of bases not matched to a gene: 3. The CDR3 runs 14 residues. CDR1 MDHEN and CDR2 SYDVKM come from the germline V gene. In nucleotides, the CDR3 is TGTGCCAGCAGTGGGACAGCGACTAACTATGGCTACACCTTC. Protein: CASSGTATNYGYTF.

The chain links TRBV2 to TRBJ1-2, with no clear D. V was clipped by 1 base and J by 4 bases, with 10 bases between them. The CDR3 contains 14 residues. Germline V gives CDR1 SNHLY, CDR2 FYNNEI. CDR3 coding DNA: TGTGCCAGCAGTGAAGGGAGGGATGGCTATGGCTACACCTTC. As protein: CASSEGRDGYGYTF.

Comment on this clone: One end of the junction fails to match germline, which may point to a read error. This chain joins TRBV4-1 and TRBJ2-6; D gene unclear. The germline V gene has CDR1 MGHRA and CDR2 YSYEKL. This CDR3 spans 14 amino acids. The CDR3 DNA reads as TGCGCCAGCAGCCAAGCCGTCGTAGTCAACGGCCTGACTTTC. Its protein is CASSQAVVVNGLTF.

The V and J genes are TRBV7-2 and TRBJ2-2; TRBD1 is a possible D gene (5 bases). Trimming pared 0 bases from V and 5 bases from J, leaving 10 bases between. Per the germline V gene, CDR1 is SGHTA and CDR2 is FQGNSA. There are 15 residues in the CDR3. The chain's CDR3 is CASSLARGATGELFF. The CDR3, as DNA: TGTGCCAGCAGCTTAGCGCGTGGGGCGACCGGGGAGCTGTTTTTT.

This clone was observed once. V and J are TRBV5-1 and TRBJ1-4, with 7 bases that match TRBD1. The CDR3 spans 14 residues. In germline, CDR1 is SGHRS, CDR2 YFSETQ. The V and J ends lost 0 bases and 7 bases, in that order; junction bases with no gene match: 3. CDR3 region: CASSLGQGGEKLFF. In nucleotides, the CDR3 is TGCGCCAGCAGCTTGGGACAGGGAGGTGAAAAACTGTTTTTT.

V is TRBV5-1 and J is TRBJ2-7, with 8 bases aligning to TRBD1. V lost 4 bases to trimming and J lost 2 bases; unmatched junction nucleotides: 5. The CDR3 contains 14 residues. Germline lookup yields CDR1 SGHRS and CDR2 YFSETQ. CDR3 nucleotides: TGCGCCAGCAGCCGAAAGACAGGGGCCTACGAGCAGTACTTC. The encoded protein is CASSRKTGAYEQYF. Full variable domain (missing parts from reference TRBV5-1 and TRBJ2-7): KAGVTQTPRYLIKTRGQQVTLSCSPISGHRSVSWYQQTPGQGLQFLFEYFSETQRNKGNFPGRFSGRQFSNSRSEMNVSTLELGDSALYLCASSRKTGAYEQYFGPGTRLTVT.